The 20 T cell receptor beta chains below come from one sample, sequenced in a study of a mutant IDH1 vaccine in newly diagnosed glioma. Regarding time point: week 11, during vaccination. Each vaccine dose was 300 ug of mutant IDH1 20-mer peptide, with topical imiquimod. Their recognized antigens are unknown. The protocol was immunoSEQ multiplex PCR, while the TCRdb copy is restricted to in-frame clones and leaves out a portion. The data hold tens of thousands of clones, with roughly 85% observed a single time. Sample: PBMCs, taken from a glioma patient whose treatment included an IDH1 peptide vaccine. The receptor set was obtained from a man between 40 and 49 years old with glioma.

The chain joins TRBV19 to TRBJ2-7, with D uncertain. CDR1 is LNHDA and CDR2 is SQIVND in the germline V gene (reference sequence). The CDR3 has 14 residues. Trimming stripped 5 bases from V and 0 bases from J, with 11 bases between. CDR3 nucleotides: TGTGCCAGTAGTCCGGGCCTGAGCTCCTACGAGCAGTACTTC. As protein: CASSPGLSSYEQYF.

This clone was recorded only once. The rearrangement uses TRBV15 and TRBJ1-2, with TRBD1 identical over 7 bases. J gave up 7 bases and V 2 bases, and 7 bases lay outside the gene matches. Germline loops: CDR1 LNHNV, CDR2 YYDKDF (reference sequence). This CDR3 region has 14 residues. CDR3 protein: CATSRRGQAGGYTF. Written as DNA, the CDR3 is TGTGCCACCAGCAGAAGGGGGCAGGCCGGTGGCTACACCTTC.

This sequence joins TRBV18 and TRBJ1-1; D is unresolved. V was cut by 3 bases and J by 4 bases, with 9 bases left in between. CDR1 is KGHSH and CDR2 is LQKENI in the germline V gene. The CDR3 runs to 13 residues. CDR3 region: CASSPSSVTEAFF. The CDR3 nucleotides are TGTGCCAGCTCACCGTCCAGTGTCACTGAAGCTTTCTTT.

V gene TRBV11-3 combines with J gene TRBJ2-1, with 7 bases that match TRBD1. Trimming removed 5 bases from V and 4 bases from J; junction bases left unmatched: 8. CDR1 and CDR2 from the germline V gene are SGHNT and YENEEA. This CDR3 has 15 residues. The CDR3 DNA reads as TGTGCCAGCAGCCCCCGACAGGGTCCATACAATGAGCAGTTCTTC. Amino acid sequence: CASSPRQGPYNEQFF.

V gene TRBV6-1 combines with J gene TRBJ2-1; weak D call: TRBD1 (6 bases). V was trimmed by 8 bases and J by 0 bases, leaving 11 bases between them. This CDR3 contains 14 residues. The V gene's germline CDR1 is MNHNS and CDR2 SASEGT. CDR3: CASERGSSYNEQFF. The CDR3 DNA reads TGTGCCAGCGAGAGGGGGAGCTCCTACAATGAGCAGTTCTTC.

The chain employs TRBV6-6 and TRBJ1-1, with D tentatively TRBD1 (6 bases). The germline V gene encodes CDR1 MNHNY and CDR2 SVGAGI (reference sequence). Trimming pared 0 bases from V and 5 bases from J, leaving 13 bases between. CDR3 length: 15 residues. The CDR3 DNA reads as TGTGCCAGCAGTTACTCGCCGGAACAGGGAACTGAAGCTTTCTTT. Its protein product is CASSYSPEQGTEAFF.

This chain connects TRBV5-1 to TRBJ1-4; D is undetermined. Germline CDR1 and CDR2: SGHRS and YFSETQ. Between the trimmed V and J ends, which lost 2 bases and 3 bases, there was a span of 8 bases. The CDR3 totals 14 residues. The CDR3 DNA follows: TGCGCCAGCAGCTTTGGTGGTCCTAATGAAAAACTGTTTTTT. Translated, it gives CASSFGGPNEKLFF.

The chain uses TRBV10-2 and TRBJ1-1, with D unresolved. Trimming took 4 bases from V and 7 from J, leaving 10 bases between them. The CDR3 is made up of 12 amino acids. CDR1 is WSHSY, CDR2 SAAADI, per germline. The CDR3 is CASSVGRDEAFF. The DNA of the CDR3 is TGCGCCAGCAGTGTTGGAAGGGATGAAGCTTTCTTT.

The chain couples TRBV9 to TRBJ1-1; D ambiguous. This CDR3 comprises 15 residues. In germline, CDR1 is SGDLS, CDR2 YYNGEE. The ends were cut back, 3 bases at V and 1 base at J, with 13 bases in the middle. CDR3 nucleotide sequence: TGTGCCAGCAGCGAGCGTCCACGGGGGAACACTGAAGCTTTCTTT. Protein: CASSERPRGNTEAFF.

This chain joins TRBV6-5 and TRBJ1-3; 8 nucleotides match TRBD1. The CDR3 covers 15 residues. The germline V gene encodes CDR1 MNHEY and CDR2 SVGAGI. V dropped 0 bases and J dropped 2; count of bases not matched to a gene: 0. The CDR3 is CASSYSDRAGNTIYF. In DNA, the CDR3 is TGTGCCAGCAGTTACTCGGACAGGGCTGGAAACACCATATATTTT.

The chain links TRBV18 to TRBJ1-1; D not certain. Per the germline V gene, CDR1 is KGHSH and CDR2 is LQKENI. Trimming pared 3 bases from V and 4 bases from J, leaving 12 bases between. This CDR3 region has 14 residues. The CDR3 DNA follows: TGTGCCAGCTCACCCGATGCGGTGGGCACTGAAGCTTTCTTT. This translates into CASSPDAVGTEAFF.

The sample holds a few counts of this clone. The chain joins TRBV19 to TRBJ1-4; D remains ambiguous. CDR3 length: 15 amino acids. The V end lost 5 bases, the J end lost 0 bases, and 10 bases lay between the germline ends. CDR1 LNHDA and CDR2 SQIVND come from the germline V gene (reference sequence). This chain's CDR3 is CASSSYIATNEKLFF. The CDR3, as DNA: TGTGCCAGTAGTTCCTACATCGCAACTAATGAAAAACTGTTTTTT.

DNA for the CDR3: TGTGCCAGCAGCCACCGCGGGTTCACTGAAGCTTTCTTT. Translated: CASSHRGFTEAFF. V and J are TRBV11-3 and TRBJ1-1; no reliable D call. This CDR3 has 13 residues. The V end lost 5 bases, the J end lost 4 bases, and 11 bases lay between the germline ends. The germline CDR1 and CDR2 sequences are SGHNT and YENEEA.

The chain recombines TRBV5-1 with TRBJ1-1, with a possible D match to TRBD1 (6 bases). Germline V gives CDR1 SGHRS, CDR2 YFSETQ. Trimming took 6 bases from V and 7 from J, leaving 19 bases between them. The CDR3 contains 14 residues. CDR3 nucleotides: TGCGCCAGCACCGATCCTCAGGGGCGGGGTGAAGCTTTCTTT. Protein product: CASTDPQGRGEAFF.

The chain has TRBV28 and TRBJ1-1; D is undetermined. The germline V and J ends were trimmed by 6 bases and 8 bases, with 7 bases remaining between them. The CDR3 covers 10 residues. Germline V lookup: CDR1 MDHEN, CDR2 SYDVKM. The CDR3 DNA reads TGTGCCAGCAGATCGAACGAAGCTTTCTTT. Translation: CASRSNEAFF.

This clone was counted a few times. The V and J genes are TRBV5-6 and TRBJ1-1; weak D call: TRBD1 (6 bases). Trimming shortened V by 0 bases and J by 2 bases, and 11 bases separated the two germline ends. The CDR3 is 15 amino acids. Germline CDR1 and CDR2: SGHDT and YYEEEE. The CDR3 DNA reads TGTGCCAGCAGCTTGGCCAGGACAGCAAACACTGAAGCTTTCTTT. Translation gives CASSLARTANTEAFF.

The chain joins TRBV5-1 to TRBJ1-1; maybe TRBD1 (5 bases). Germline V CDR1 and CDR2: SGHRS, YFSETQ. Deletions cut 7 bases from V and 7 bases from J, with 11 bases between. The CDR3 has 11 amino acids. CDR3 sequence: CASRTGIEAFF. The CDR3 nucleotides are TGCGCCAGCCGAACAGGTATTGAAGCTTTCTTT.

The V call is TRBV6-5, the J call TRBJ1-2, with 9 bases fitting TRBD1. J lost 8 bases, V lost 1 base, and 11 bases had no gene match. This CDR3 is built from 16 residues. Germline assignment: CDR1 MNHEY and CDR2 SVGAGI. This CDR3 reads CASSYFSGTGMPGYTF. Here the CDR3 DNA reads TGTGCCAGCAGTTACTTCTCTGGGACAGGGATGCCGGGCTACACCTTC.

The chain combines TRBV30 with TRBJ2-1; 10 bases map to TRBD2. CDR1 is GTSNPN and CDR2 is SVGIG in the germline V gene (reference sequence). Trimming took 5 bases from V and 6 from J; bases not matched to a gene: 10. The CDR3 runs 15 residues. CDR3 in amino acids: CAWDPLAGESNEQFF. CDR3 DNA sequence: TGTGCCTGGGATCCTCTAGCGGGAGAATCCAATGAGCAGTTCTTC.

V gene TRBV6-1 combines with J gene TRBJ1-2; D is ambiguous. The germline CDR1 and CDR2 sequences are MNHNS and SASEGT. This CDR3 region has 15 residues. Trimming shortened V by 0 bases and J by 0 bases, and 8 bases separated the two germline ends. As DNA, the CDR3 is TGTGCCAGCAGTGAAGCGGAGGGAGCTAACTATGGCTACACCTTC. Encoded protein: CASSEAEGANYGYTF.